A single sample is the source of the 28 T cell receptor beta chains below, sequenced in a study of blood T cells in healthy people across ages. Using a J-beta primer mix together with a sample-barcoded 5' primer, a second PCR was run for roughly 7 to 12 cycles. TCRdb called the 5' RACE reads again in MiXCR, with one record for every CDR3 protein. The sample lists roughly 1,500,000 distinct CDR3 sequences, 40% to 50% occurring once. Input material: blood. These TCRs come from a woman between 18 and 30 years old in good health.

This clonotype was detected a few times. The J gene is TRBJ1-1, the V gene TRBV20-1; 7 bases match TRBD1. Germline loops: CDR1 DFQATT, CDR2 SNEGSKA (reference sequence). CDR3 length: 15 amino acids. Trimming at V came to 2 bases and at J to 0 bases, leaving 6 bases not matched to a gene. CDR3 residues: CSARRQGGMNTEAFF. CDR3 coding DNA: TGCAGTGCTAGAAGGCAGGGGGGAATGAACACTGAAGCTTTCTTT.

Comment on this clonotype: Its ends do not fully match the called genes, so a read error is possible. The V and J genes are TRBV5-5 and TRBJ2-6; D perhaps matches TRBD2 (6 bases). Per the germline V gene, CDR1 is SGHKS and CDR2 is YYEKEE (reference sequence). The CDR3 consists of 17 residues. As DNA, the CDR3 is TGTGCCAGCAGCCCGGGACTTCCGAGCTCTGGGGTCAACGTCCTGACTTTC. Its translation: CASSPGLPSSGVNVLTF.

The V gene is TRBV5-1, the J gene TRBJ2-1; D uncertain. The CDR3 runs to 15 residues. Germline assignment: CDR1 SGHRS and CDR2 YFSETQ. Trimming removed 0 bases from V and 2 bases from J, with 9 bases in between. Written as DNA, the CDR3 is TGCGCCAGCAGCTTGGACCCCGCCACCTACAATGAGCAGTTCTTC. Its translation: CASSLDPATYNEQFF.

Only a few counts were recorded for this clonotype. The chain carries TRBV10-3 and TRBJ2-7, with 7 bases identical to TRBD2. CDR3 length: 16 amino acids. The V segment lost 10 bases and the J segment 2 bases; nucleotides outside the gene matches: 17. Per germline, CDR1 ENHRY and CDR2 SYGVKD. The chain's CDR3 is CATCDPGTTYAYEQYF. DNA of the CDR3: TGTGCCACCTGTGACCCCGGGACTACCTACGCCTACGAGCAGTACTTC.

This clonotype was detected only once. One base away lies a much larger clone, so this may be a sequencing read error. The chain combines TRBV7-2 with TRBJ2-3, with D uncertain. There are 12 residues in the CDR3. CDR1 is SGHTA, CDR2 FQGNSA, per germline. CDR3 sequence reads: CSSSQNTDTQYF. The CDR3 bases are TGTTCCAGCAGCCAAAACACAGATACGCAGTATTTT.

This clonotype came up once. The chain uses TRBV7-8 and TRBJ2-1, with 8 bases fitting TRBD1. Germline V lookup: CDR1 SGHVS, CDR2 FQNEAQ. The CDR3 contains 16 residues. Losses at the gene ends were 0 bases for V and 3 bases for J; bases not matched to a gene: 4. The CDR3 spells CASSLAPGQVYNEQFF. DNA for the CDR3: TGTGCCAGCAGCTTAGCTCCGGGACAGGTCTACAATGAGCAGTTCTTC.

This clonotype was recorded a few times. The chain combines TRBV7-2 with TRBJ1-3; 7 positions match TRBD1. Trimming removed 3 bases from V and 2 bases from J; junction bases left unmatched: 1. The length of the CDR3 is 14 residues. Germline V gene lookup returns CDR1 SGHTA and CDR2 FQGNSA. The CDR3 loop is CASSFGTAGNTIYF. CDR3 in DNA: TGTGCCAGCAGCTTTGGGACAGCTGGAAACACCATATATTTT.

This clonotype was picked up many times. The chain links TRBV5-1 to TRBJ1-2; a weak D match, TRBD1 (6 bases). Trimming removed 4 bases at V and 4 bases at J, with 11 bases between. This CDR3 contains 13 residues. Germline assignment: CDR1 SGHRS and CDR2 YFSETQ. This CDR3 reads CASSTGPSYGYTF. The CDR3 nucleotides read TGCGCCAGCAGCACAGGGCCGAGCTATGGCTACACCTTC.

CDR3 nucleotides: TGTGCCAGCAGCCAAATGCCTGCAGAGACCCAGTACTTC. It specifies CASSQMPAETQYF. The V gene is TRBV14, the J gene TRBJ2-5; D not resolved. This CDR3 spans 13 amino acids. Trimming took 2 bases from V and 4 from J, leaving 8 bases between them. Looked up from germline, CDR1 is SGHDN and CDR2 is FVKESK.

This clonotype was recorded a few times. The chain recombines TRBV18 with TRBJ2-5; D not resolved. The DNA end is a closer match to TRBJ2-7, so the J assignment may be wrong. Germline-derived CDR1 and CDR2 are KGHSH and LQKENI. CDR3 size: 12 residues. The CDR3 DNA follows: TGTGCCAGCTCCGCCGGAAGGGACGAGCAGTACTTC. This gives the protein CASSAGRDEQYF.

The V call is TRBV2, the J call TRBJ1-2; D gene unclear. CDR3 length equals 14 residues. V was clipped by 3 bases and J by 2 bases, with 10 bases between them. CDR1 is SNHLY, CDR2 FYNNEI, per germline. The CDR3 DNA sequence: TGTGCCAGCAGTGAGGAGGCATTAAACTATGGCTACACCTTC. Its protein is CASSEEALNYGYTF.

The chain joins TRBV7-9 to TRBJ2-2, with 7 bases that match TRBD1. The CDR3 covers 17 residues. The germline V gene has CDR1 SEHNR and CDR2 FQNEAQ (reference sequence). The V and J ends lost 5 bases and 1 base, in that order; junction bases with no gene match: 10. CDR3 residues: CASSGAAGTVNTGELFF. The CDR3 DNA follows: TGTGCCAGCAGCGGTGCGGCCGGGACAGTGAACACCGGGGAGCTGTTTTTT.

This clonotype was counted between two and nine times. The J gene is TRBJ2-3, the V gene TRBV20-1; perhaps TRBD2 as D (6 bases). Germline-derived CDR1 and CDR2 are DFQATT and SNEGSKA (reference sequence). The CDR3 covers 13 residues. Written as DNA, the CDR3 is TGCACCGCGGGGCGGAGCAGCACAGATACGCAGTATTTT. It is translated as CTAGRSSTDTQYF.

For the CDR3, the DNA is TGCAGCGTCCTGGGTTGGAAGCAGGGAGAGACCCAGTACTTC. Its translation is CSVLGWKQGETQYF. The chain employs TRBV29-1 and TRBJ2-5; the D gene is possibly TRBD1 (5 bases). The V gene lost 6 bases and the J gene lost 4 bases, with 18 bases spanning the gap. The CDR3 length is 14 residues. Germline CDR1 is SQVTM and CDR2 is ANQGSEA.

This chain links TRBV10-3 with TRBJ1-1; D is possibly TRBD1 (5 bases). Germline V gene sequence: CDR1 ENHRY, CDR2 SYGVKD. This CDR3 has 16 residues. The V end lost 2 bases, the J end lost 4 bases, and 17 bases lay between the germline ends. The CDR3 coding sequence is TGTGCCATCAGTGAGCGGGGCGGGGGAGGGAGCACTGAAGCTTTCTTT. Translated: CAISERGGGGSTEAFF.

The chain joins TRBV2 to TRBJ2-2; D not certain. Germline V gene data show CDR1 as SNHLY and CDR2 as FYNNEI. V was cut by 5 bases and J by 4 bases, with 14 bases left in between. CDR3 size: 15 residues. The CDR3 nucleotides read TGTGCCAGCAGTAGGGTGGGCATTGGCACCGGGGAGCTGTTTTTT. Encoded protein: CASSRVGIGTGELFF.

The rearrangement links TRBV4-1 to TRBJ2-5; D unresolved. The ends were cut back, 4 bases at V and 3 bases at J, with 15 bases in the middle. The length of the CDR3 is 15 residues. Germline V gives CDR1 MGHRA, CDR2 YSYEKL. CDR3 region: CASSPIGVVKETQYF. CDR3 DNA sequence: TGCGCCAGCAGCCCTATCGGAGTGGTGAAAGAGACCCAGTACTTC.

The CDR3 coding sequence is TGTGCCAGCAGCTTTGGGACAGGAGAATACGAGCAGTACTTC. This translates into CASSFGTGEYEQYF. This chain joins TRBV5-5 and TRBJ2-4; 8 nucleotides align to TRBD1. The J call may be wrong; the DNA end is better matched by TRBJ2-7. The CDR3 extends over 14 amino acids. Looked up from germline, CDR1 is SGHKS and CDR2 is YYEKEE (reference sequence).

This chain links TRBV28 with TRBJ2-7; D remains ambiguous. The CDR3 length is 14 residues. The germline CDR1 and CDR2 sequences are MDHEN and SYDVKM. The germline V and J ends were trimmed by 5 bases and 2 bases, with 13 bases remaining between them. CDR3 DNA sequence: TGTGCCAGCAGTCCATCCAGGTTTACCTACGAGCAGTACTTC. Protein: CASSPSRFTYEQYF.

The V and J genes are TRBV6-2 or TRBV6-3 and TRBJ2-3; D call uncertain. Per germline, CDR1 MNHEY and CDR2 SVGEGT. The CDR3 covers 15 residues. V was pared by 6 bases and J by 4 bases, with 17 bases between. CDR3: CASSTGKAGADTQYF. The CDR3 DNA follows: TGTGCCAGCAGCACCGGCAAGGCTGGGGCAGATACGCAGTATTTT.

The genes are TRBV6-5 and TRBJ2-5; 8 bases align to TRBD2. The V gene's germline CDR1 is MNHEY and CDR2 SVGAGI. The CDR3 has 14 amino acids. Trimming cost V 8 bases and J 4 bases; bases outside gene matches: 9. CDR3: CASGRAGAVETQYF. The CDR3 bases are TGTGCCAGCGGTAGAGCGGGGGCGGTAGAGACCCAGTACTTC.

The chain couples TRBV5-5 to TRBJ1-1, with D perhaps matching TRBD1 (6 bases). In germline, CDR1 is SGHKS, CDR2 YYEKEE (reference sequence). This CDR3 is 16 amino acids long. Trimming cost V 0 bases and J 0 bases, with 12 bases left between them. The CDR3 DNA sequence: TGTGCCAGCAGCTTGGTAGGGACAAACATGAACACTGAAGCTTTCTTT. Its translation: CASSLVGTNMNTEAFF.

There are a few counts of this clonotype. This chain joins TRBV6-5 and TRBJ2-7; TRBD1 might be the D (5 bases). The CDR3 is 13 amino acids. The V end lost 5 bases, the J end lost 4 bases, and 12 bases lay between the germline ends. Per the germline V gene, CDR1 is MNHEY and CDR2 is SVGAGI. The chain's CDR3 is CASSPYQGYEQYF. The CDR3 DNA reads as TGTGCCAGCAGTCCTTACCAGGGATACGAGCAGTACTTC.

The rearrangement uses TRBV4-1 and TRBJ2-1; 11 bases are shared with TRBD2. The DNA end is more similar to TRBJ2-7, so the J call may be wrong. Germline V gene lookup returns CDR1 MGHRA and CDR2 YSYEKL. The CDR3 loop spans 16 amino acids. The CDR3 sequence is CASSLLGLAVYNEQYF. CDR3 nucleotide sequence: TGCGCCAGCAGCCTCCTGGGACTAGCGGTTTACAATGAGCAGTACTTC.

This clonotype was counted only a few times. The CDR3 is CASSFDRNGGNEQFF. In DNA, the CDR3 is TGTGCCAGCAGTTTCGACAGGAACGGGGGGAATGAGCAGTTCTTC. The genes are TRBV6-1 and TRBJ2-1, with D tentatively TRBD2 (7 bases). The germline gives CDR1 MNHNS, CDR2 SASEGT. V was pared by 5 bases and J by 7 bases, with 18 bases between. The CDR3 runs 15 residues.

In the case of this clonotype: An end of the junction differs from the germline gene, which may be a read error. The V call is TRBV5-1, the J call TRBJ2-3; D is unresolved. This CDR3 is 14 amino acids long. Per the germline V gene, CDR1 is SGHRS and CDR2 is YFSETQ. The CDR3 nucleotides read TGCGCCAGCAGCTTGGACGTCAGCACAGATAGGCAGTATTTT. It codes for CASSLDVSTDRQYF.

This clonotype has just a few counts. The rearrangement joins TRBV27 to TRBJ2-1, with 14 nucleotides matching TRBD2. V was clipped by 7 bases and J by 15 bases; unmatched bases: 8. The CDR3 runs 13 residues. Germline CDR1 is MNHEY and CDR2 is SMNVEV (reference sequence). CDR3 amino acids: CASMGLAGAELFF. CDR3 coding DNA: TGTGCCAGCATGGGACTAGCGGGAGCTGAGTTGTTCTTC.

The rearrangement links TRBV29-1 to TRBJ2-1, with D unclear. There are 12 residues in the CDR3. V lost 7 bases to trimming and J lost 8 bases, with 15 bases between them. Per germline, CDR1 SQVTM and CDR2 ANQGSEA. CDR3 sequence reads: CSASPNSDEQFF. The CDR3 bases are TGCAGCGCCTCCCCAAACTCAGATGAGCAGTTCTTC.